The clone carrying this TCR beta chain was recorded a few times. Its target is not known. This CDR3 is built from 14 residues. In germline, CDR1 is KGHDR, CDR2 SFDVKD. These data belong to a study of T cells in Graves' hyperthyroidism and ophthalmopathy. General study findings and limits: Model output signaled ophthalmopathy a median roughly 6.5 months ahead of onset.

RNA transcripts were the template for amplifying TCR beta CDR3 regions. First-round RT-PCR with HTBI primers amplified the TCR CDR3 region. Via MiXCR, TCRdb re-called the multiplex PCR reads, giving one row per CDR3 protein. This sample has around 500,000 distinct CDR3 sequences, with 12% to 15% found just once. Sample: blood. The sequence was obtained from a woman in her forties with Graves' hyperthyroidism. The V gene is TRBV24-1, the J gene TRBJ2-3; TRBD1 is a possible D gene (6 bases). The DNA end lines up better with TRBJ1-5; the J call may be wrong. The CDR3 here is CATSDGQFTDTQHF. CDR3 coding DNA: TGTGCCACCAGTGATGGACAGTTCACAGATACGCAGCATTTT.